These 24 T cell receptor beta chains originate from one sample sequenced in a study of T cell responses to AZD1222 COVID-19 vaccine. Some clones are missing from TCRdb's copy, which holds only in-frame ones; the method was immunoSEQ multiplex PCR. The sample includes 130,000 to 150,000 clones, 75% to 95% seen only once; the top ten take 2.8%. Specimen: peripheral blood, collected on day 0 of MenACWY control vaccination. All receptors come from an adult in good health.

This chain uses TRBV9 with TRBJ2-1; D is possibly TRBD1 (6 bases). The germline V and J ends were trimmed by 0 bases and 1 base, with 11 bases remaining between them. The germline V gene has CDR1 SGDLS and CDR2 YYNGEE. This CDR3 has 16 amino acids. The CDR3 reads CASSVEGVGSYNEQFF. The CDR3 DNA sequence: TGTGCCAGCAGCGTAGAGGGGGTAGGTTCCTACAATGAGCAGTTCTTC.

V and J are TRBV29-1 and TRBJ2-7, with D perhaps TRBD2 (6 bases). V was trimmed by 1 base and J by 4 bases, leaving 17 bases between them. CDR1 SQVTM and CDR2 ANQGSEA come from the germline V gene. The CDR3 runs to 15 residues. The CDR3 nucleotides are TGCAGCGTTGAAGGGGGACTGGGGGGAGGATACGAGCAGTACTTC. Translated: CSVEGGLGGGYEQYF.

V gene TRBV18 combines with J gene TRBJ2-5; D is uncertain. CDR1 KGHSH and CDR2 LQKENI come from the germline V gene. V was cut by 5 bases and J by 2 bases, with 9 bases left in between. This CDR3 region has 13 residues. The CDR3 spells CASSTDVQETQYF. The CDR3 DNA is TGTGCCAGCTCAACGGACGTACAAGAGACCCAGTACTTC.

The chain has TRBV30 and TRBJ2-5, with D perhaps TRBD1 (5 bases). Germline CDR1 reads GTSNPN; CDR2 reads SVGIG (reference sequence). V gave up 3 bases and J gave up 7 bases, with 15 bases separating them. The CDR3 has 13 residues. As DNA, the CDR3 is TGTGCCTGGAGAGGACATAAGAGTGTGACCCAGTACTTC. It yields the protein CAWRGHKSVTQYF.

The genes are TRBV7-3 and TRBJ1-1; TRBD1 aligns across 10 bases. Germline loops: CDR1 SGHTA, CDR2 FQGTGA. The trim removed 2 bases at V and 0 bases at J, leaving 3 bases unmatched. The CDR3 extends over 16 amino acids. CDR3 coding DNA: TGTGCCAGCAGCTTAGCAGGGACAGGGGTGAACACTGAAGCTTTCTTT. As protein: CASSLAGTGVNTEAFF.

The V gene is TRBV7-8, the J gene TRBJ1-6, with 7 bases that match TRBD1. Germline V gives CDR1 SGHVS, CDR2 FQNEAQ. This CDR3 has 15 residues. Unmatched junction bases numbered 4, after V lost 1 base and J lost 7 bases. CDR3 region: CASSLVDRENSPLHF. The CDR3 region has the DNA TGTGCCAGCAGCTTAGTCGACAGGGAGAATTCACCCCTCCACTTT. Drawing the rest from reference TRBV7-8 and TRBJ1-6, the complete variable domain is GAGVSQSPRYKVAKRGQDVALRCDPISGHVSLFWYQQALGQGPEFLTYFQNEAQLDKSGLPSDRFFAERPEGSVSTLKIQRTQQEDSAVYLCASSLVDRENSPLHFGNGTRLTVT.

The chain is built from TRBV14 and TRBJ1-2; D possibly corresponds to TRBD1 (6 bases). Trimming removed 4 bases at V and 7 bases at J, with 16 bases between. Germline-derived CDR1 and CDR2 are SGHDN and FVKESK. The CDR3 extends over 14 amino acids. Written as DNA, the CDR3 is TGTGCCAGCAGCCTGCAGGGGAATTTTGGTGGCTACACCTTC. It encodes CASSLQGNFGGYTF.

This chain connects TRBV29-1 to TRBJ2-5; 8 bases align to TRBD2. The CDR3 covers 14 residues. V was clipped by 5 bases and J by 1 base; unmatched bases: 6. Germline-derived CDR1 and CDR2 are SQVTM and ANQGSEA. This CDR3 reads CSVSGRAFQETQYF. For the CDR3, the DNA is TGCAGCGTTTCCGGGAGGGCCTTCCAAGAGACCCAGTACTTC.

The CDR3 bases are TGTGCCAGCAGCTCCCCGGGAGGTAGCGGGAGTACCCACGAGCAGTACTTC. The encoded protein is CASSSPGGSGSTHEQYF. The V and J genes are TRBV7-6 and TRBJ2-7, with 9 bases that match TRBD2. The CDR3 covers 17 residues. V shed 4 bases and J 5 bases; nucleotides not matched to a gene: 15. Germline V gives CDR1 SGHVS, CDR2 FNYEAQ.

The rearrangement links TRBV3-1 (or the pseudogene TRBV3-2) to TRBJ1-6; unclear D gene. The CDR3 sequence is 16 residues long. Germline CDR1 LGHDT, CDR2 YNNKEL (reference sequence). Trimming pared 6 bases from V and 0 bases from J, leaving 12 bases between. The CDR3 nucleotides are TGTGCCAGCAGACGAGACGGAGGCTCCTATAATTCACCCCTCCACTTT. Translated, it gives CASRRDGGSYNSPLHF.

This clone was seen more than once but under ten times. CDR3 bases: TGTGCCTGGAGGCTGGGGCGGGGATTCACTGAAGCTTTCTTT. This gives the protein CAWRLGRGFTEAFF. The chain couples TRBV30 to TRBJ1-1; possible D gene TRBD1, 5 bases. This CDR3 is 14 amino acids long. V was pared by 3 bases and J by 4 bases, with 15 bases between. Germline CDR1 GTSNPN, CDR2 SVGIG (reference sequence).

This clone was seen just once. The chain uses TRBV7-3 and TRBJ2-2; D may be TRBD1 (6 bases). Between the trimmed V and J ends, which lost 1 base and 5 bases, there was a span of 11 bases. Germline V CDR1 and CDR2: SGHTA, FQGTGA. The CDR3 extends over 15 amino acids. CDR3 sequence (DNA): TGTGCCAGCAGCTTAAGTCAGGGGTTGACCGGGGAGCTGTTTTTT. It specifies CASSLSQGLTGELFF.

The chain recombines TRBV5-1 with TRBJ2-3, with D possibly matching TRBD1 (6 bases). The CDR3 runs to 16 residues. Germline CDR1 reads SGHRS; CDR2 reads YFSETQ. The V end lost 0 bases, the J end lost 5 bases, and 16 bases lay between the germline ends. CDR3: CASSLAVAGAGDTQYF. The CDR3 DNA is TGCGCCAGCAGCTTGGCCGTGGCAGGGGCTGGAGATACGCAGTATTTT.

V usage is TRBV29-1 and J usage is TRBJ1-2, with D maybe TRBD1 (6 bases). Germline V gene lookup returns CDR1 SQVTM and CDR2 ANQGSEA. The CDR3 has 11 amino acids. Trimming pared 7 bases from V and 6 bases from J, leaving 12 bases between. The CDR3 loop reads CSAGGGDGYTF. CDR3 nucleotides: TGCAGCGCCGGAGGGGGGGATGGCTACACCTTC.

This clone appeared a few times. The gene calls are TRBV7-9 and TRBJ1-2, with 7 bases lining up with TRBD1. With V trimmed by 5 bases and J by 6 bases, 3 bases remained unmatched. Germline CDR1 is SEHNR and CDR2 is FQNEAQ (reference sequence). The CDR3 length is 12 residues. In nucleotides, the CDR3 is TGTGCCAGCAGCGCCACAGGGGATGGCTACACCTTC. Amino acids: CASSATGDGYTF. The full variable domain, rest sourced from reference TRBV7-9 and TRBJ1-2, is DTGVSQNPRHKITKRGQNVTFRCDPISEHNRLYWYRQTLGQGPEFLTYFQNEAQLEKSRLLSDRFSAERPKGSFSTLEIQRTEQGDSAMYLCASSATGDGYTFGSGTRLTVV.

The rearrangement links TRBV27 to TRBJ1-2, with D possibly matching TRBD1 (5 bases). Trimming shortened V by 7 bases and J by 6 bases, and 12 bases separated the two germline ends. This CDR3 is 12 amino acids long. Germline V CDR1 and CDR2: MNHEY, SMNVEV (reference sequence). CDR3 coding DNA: TGTGCCAGCACGGGGGGTTTTGATGGCTACACCTTC. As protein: CASTGGFDGYTF.

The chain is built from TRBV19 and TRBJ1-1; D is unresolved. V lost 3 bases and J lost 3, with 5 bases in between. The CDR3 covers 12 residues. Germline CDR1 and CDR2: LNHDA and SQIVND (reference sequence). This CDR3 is CASSIWHTEAFF. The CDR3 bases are TGTGCCAGTAGTATCTGGCACACTGAAGCTTTCTTT.

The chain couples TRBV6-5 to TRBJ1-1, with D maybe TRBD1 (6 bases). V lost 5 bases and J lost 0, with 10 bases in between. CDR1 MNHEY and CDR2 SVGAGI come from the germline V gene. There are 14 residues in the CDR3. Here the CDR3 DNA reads TGTGCCAGCAGTATACAGGGCCTGAACACTGAAGCTTTCTTT. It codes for CASSIQGLNTEAFF.

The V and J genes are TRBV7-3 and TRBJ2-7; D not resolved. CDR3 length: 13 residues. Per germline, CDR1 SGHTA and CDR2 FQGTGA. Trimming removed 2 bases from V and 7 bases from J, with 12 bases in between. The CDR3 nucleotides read TGTGCCAGCAGCTTATCTCCCTACGGGGAGCAGTACTTC. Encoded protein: CASSLSPYGEQYF.

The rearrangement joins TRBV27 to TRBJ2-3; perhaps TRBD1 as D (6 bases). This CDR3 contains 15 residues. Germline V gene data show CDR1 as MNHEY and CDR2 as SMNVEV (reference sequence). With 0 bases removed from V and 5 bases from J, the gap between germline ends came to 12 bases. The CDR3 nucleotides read TGTGCCAGCAGTTTATCTCCGGGACACTTAGATACGCAGTATTTT. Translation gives CASSLSPGHLDTQYF.

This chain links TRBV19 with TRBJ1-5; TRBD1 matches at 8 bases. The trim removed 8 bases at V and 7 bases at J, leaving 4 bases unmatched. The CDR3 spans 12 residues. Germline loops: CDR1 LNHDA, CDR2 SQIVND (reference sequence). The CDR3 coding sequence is TGTGCCAGTGACAGGGGCGGCCAGCCCCAGCATTTT. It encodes CASDRGGQPQHF.

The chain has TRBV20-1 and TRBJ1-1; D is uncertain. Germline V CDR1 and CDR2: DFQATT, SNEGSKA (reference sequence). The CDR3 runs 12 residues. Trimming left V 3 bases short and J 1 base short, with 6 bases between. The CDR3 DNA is TGCAGTGCTAGTAGACCGAACACTGAAGCTTTCTTT. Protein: CSASRPNTEAFF.

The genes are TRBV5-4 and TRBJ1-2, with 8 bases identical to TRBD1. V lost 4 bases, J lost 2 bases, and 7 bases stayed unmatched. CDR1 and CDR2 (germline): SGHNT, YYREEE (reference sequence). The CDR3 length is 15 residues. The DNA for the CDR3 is TGTGCCAGCAGCGTGGGACAGGCTACAAACTATGGCTACACCTTC. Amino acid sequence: CASSVGQATNYGYTF. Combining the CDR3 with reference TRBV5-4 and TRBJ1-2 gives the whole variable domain ETGVTQSPTHLIKTRGQQVTLRCSSQSGHNTVSWYQQALGQGPQFIFQYYREEENGRGNFPPRFSGLQFPNYSSELNVNALELDDSALYLCASSVGQATNYGYTFGSGTRLTVV.

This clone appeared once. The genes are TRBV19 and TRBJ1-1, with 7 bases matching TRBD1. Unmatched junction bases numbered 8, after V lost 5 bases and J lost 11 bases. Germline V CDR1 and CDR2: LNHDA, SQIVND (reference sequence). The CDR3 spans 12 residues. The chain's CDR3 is CASSLQQGKAFF. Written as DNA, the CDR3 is TGTGCCAGTAGTCTACAACAGGGGAAGGCTTTCTTT.